Here is one T cell receptor (beta chain) with its context. Clones were sequenced by immunoSEQ multiplex PCR, and TCRdb holds only the in-frame ones, with some missing. Counted here are around 300,000 clones, about 83% occurring once; the ten biggest clones make up roughly 6.3%. The source of the sample is a study of blood T cell repertoires in COVID-19. Overall study: From T cells, B-cell-depleted T cells, or PBMCs came the material, which was cDNA or gDNA.

Residents of around 24 US areas, aged roughly 18 to 89 years, made up the participants. Participant reports of clinical history set cohort assignment. In Cohort 3, a recovered donor had either two negative PCRs, clearance, or symptom resolution. The germline V gene encodes CDR1 SGDLS and CDR2 YYNGEE. Trimming cost V 4 bases and J 3 bases; bases outside gene matches: 3. This CDR3 spans 13 amino acids. The TCR comes from a woman between 35 and 50 years old who had recovered from COVID-19. Source material: PBMCs or T cells enriched from blood (not recorded which). The chain links TRBV9 to TRBJ2-5, with 7 bases matching TRBD1. CDR3 protein: CASSRQGEETQYF. The CDR3 DNA sequence: TGTGCCAGCAGCCGACAGGGTGAAGAGACCCAGTACTTC.